This TCR beta chain originates from a study of blood T cells in healthy people across ages. Study findings and constraints: More naive CD4+ cells and higher diversity marked long-lived donors relative to aged donors. Per million T cells, TCR beta diversity dropped roughly linearly as age increased.

In the case of this clonotype: The antigen remains undetermined.

Germline CDR1 MDHEN, CDR2 SYDVKM. Trimming cost V 3 bases and J 8 bases, with 8 bases left between them. The CDR3 has 13 amino acids. Through a sample-barcoded 5' primer and a J-beta primer mix, a second PCR was run for 7 to 11 cycles. TCRdb fed the 5' RACE reads into MiXCR, producing one record per CDR3 protein. There are 700,000 to 950,000 distinct CDR3 sequences in the sample; about 40% occur only once, and less than 25% lies in the top ten. The TCR was taken from a woman in her sixties in good health. The V call is TRBV28, the J call TRBJ2-6; D may correspond to TRBD1 or TRBD2 (5 bases each). Input material: blood. The CDR3, as DNA: TGTGCCAGCAGTTTTGGGGGAACCAACGTCCTGACTTTC. Its translation: CASSFGGTNVLTF.